This T cell receptor beta chain came from a study of Graves' ophthalmopathy and Graves' hyperthyroidism. This CDR3 comprises 15 residues. V lost 3 bases, J lost 2 bases, and 16 bases lay in between. CDR1 is DFQATT, CDR2 SNEGSKA, per germline (reference sequence). Of note for this clonotype: Antigen unknown.

The authors amplified TCR beta CDR3 regions, and they did so from RNA transcripts for repertoire sequencing. HTBI-primed RT-PCR formed the first round, and a multiplex PCR formed the second. TCRdb independently ran MiXCR on the multiplex PCR reads; one entry per CDR3 protein. Among roughly 220,000 distinct CDR3 sequences listed, roughly 50% were seen once. General observations from the study: The model forecast ophthalmopathy progression, reaching roughly 65% sensitivity and roughly 72% specificity.

The TCR originated in an adult man with Graves' ophthalmopathy. The material sequenced was peripheral blood. The rearrangement joins TRBV20-1 to TRBJ2-5; tentative D call: TRBD2 (6 bases). In nucleotides, the CDR3 is TGCAGTGCTAGGGGGGGACTCTACCCGCAAGAGACCCAGTACTTC. This sequence encodes CSARGGLYPQETQYF.